This T cell receptor (beta chain) was observed in a study of graft-versus-host responses after intestinal transplantation. Study context: Recipients underwent multivisceral, liver-intestinal, or isolated intestinal transplants. After anti-thymocyte globulin induction, recipients took tacrolimus and steroids for approximately three years.

The method was immunoSEQ multiplex PCR; TCRdb's version includes in-frame clones alone and lacks a portion of them. The data contain about 98,000 clones, about 83% of them singletons. This CDR3 contains 11 residues. The V and J ends lost 5 bases and 8 bases respectively, with 9 bases between them. Germline-derived CDR1 and CDR2 are MNHNS and SASEGT. A single count supports this clone. The J gene is TRBJ1-1, the V gene TRBV6-1, with D possibly TRBD1 on 6 matching bases. The source was PBMCs, collected 255 days after intestinal transplant. The TCR comes from a human patient who received an intestinal transplant, so some T cells may come from the graft donor. The chain's CDR3 is CASSLDREAFF. The CDR3 DNA sequence: TGTGCCAGCAGTCTCGACAGGGAAGCTTTCTTT.